The T cell receptor (beta chain) described here comes from a study of T cells in localized non-small cell lung cancer. The study, taken as a whole, reports: Of the top 100 tumor clones, median around 60 were in adjacent lung, around 28 among its top 100. In uninvolved adjacent lung, T cell clonality reached its highest value, exceeding tumor. The tumor had only one region sequenced, so heterogeneity remains possible. Higher blood T cell density tracked longer overall survival.

Sequenced by immunoSEQ multiplex PCR; TCRdb stores in-frame clones only, minus some. The table has approximately 16,000 clones, 75% to 90% seen once. CDR3 length equals 15 residues. V was pared by 1 base and J by 7 bases, with 6 bases of the junction left unmatched. Germline V gene data show CDR1 as SGHNT and CDR2 as YENEEA. To note about this clone: Its antigen is not known.

Sequenced here: peripheral blood, sampled before any cancer treatment. The chain has TRBV11-3 and TRBJ2-1, with 8 bases matching TRBD1. This clonotype was sampled from a woman aged 40 to 75 with stage I lung adenocarcinoma. Written as DNA, the CDR3 is TGTGCCAGCAGCTTAGCAGGACAGGGTGGAAATGAGCAGTTCTTC. Encoded protein: CASSLAGQGGNEQFF.